This entry lists 27 T cell receptor beta chains sequenced from one sample in a study of metastatic and nonmetastatic thyroid tumors. TCRdb re-processed the PCR reads through MiXCR. This table holds 45,000 or so clones, 15% to 20% found once. Until they underwent thyroid surgery, no patient had received any treatment. The specimen was blood. The receptor source for this set is a female donor with papillary thyroid cancer or a benign thyroid nodule (not recorded which). Some clones in this sample may be carry-over from other donors' samples.

This clone appeared many times. The CDR3 spells CASSLDLGTGGGEQFF. The CDR3 DNA sequence: TGTGCCAGCAGCTTAGATCTAGGGACAGGGGGCGGAGAGCAGTTCTTC. The chain links TRBV11-2 to TRBJ2-1; 12 bases map to TRBD1. In germline, CDR1 is SGHAT, CDR2 FQNNGV. V lost 0 bases to trimming and J lost 10 bases; unmatched junction nucleotides: 7. The CDR3 is 16 amino acids. Full variable domain (missing parts from reference TRBV11-2 and TRBJ2-1): EAGVAQSPRYKIIEKRQSVAFWCNPISGHATLYWYQQILGQGPKLLIQFQNNGVVDDSQLPKDRFSAERLKGVDSTLKIQPAKLEDSAVYLCASSLDLGTGGGEQFFGPGTRLTVL.

In this sample, this clone turned up many times. The V gene is TRBV5-1, the J gene TRBJ1-1, with 8 bases lining up with TRBD1. The CDR3 covers 15 residues. Germline trimming cut 3 bases from V and 5 bases from J; bases unmatched to any gene: 9. Germline V gives CDR1 SGHRS, CDR2 YFSETQ. CDR3 sequence: CASSSRTGLRTEAFF. The CDR3 DNA follows: TGCGCCAGCAGCTCAAGGACAGGGCTTAGGACTGAAGCTTTCTTT.

On this clone: A much larger clone lies one base from this, so it may be a read error. At the DNA level, this CDR3 is encoded by other sequences in the same sample as well. The V call is TRBV15, the J call TRBJ1-1, with a weak D call TRBD1 (6 bases). The CDR3 consists of 15 residues. The V gene's germline CDR1 is LNHNV and CDR2 YYDKDF (reference sequence). CDR3 DNA sequence: TGTGCCACGTCAGAAGGGGGATTCATGAACACTGAGGCTTTCTTT. This encodes CATSEGGFMNTEAFF. Looking up the rest from reference TRBV15 and TRBJ1-1 gives the full variable domain: DAMVIQNPRYQVTQFGKPVTLSCSQTLNHNVMYWYQQKSSQAPKLLFHYYDKDFNNEADTPDNFQSRRPNTSFCFLDIRSPGLGDTAMYLCATSEGGFMNTEAFFGQGTRLTVV.

This clone was seen at least ten times. This chain links TRBV2 with TRBJ1-1; a weak D match, TRBD1 (6 bases). V was trimmed by 4 bases and J by 1 base, leaving 13 bases between them. Germline assignment: CDR1 SNHLY and CDR2 FYNNEI. There are 15 residues in the CDR3. The CDR3 protein is CASSGGGRKNTEAFF. CDR3 DNA sequence: TGTGCCAGCAGTGGAGGGGGACGGAAGAACACTGAAGCTTTCTTT.

This sequence joins TRBV20-1 and TRBJ2-3; 9 bases agree with TRBD1. Germline V gives CDR1 DFQATT, CDR2 SNEGSKA (reference sequence). V lost 3 bases and J lost 3; bases outside the gene matches: 7. The length of the CDR3 is 15 residues. CDR3 protein: CSASGVGQGTDTQYF. The CDR3 region has the DNA TGCAGTGCTAGCGGAGTCGGACAGGGGACAGATACGCAGTATTTT.

This clone was recorded many times. The identical CDR3 is also encoded by other nucleotide sequences in the sample. The chain links TRBV25-1 to TRBJ2-1; D possibly corresponds to TRBD2 (6 bases). Germline CDR1 MGHDK, CDR2 SYGVNS. V gave up 1 base and J gave up 4 bases, with 17 bases separating them. CDR3 length equals 17 residues. The CDR3: CASSELGGTRTYNEQFF. In DNA form, the CDR3 reads TGTGCCAGCAGTGAATTGGGCGGGACCCGGACTTACAATGAGCAGTTCTTC.

This clone was counted at least ten times. V is TRBV27 and J is TRBJ1-5; D possibly corresponds to TRBD1 (6 bases). CDR3 length: 13 residues. Germline CDR1 is MNHEY and CDR2 is SMNVEV (reference sequence). Trimming pared 5 bases from V and 4 bases from J, leaving 9 bases between. The CDR3 nucleotides read TGTGCCAGCAGTGGACAGTTGAATCAGCCCCAGCATTTT. As protein: CASSGQLNQPQHF.

On this clone itself: Compared with germline, one end of the junction differs, possibly owing to a read error. The V call is TRBV11-3, the J call TRBJ2-7; possibly TRBD1 for D (6 bases). This CDR3 has 15 residues. Looked up from germline, CDR1 is SGHNT and CDR2 is YENEEA. The CDR3 DNA follows: TGTGCCAGCATCTTAGGAGTACAGGGATTTGAGGAGCAGTACTTC. It is translated as CASILGVQGFEEQYF.

The chain is built from TRBV27 and TRBJ2-7, with 14 bases lining up with TRBD2. The V gene's germline CDR1 is MNHEY and CDR2 SMNVEV (reference sequence). The CDR3 extends over 15 amino acids. Losses at the gene ends were 5 bases for V and 4 bases for J; bases not matched to a gene: 4. In nucleotides, the CDR3 is TGTGCCAGCAGTCACGGACTAGCGGGAGGTTACGAGCAGTACTTC. Its translation is CASSHGLAGGYEQYF.

In its sample, this clone was seen many times. The J gene is TRBJ1-5, the V gene TRBV28; no clear D. Germline V gene sequence: CDR1 MDHEN, CDR2 SYDVKM. The CDR3 runs 12 residues. V dropped 5 bases and J dropped 8 bases, with 10 bases sitting between them. The CDR3 coding sequence is TGTGCCAGCAGTACGGGTGGGAAGCCCCAGCATTTT. Encoded protein: CASSTGGKPQHF.

This clone was counted only a few times. The rearrangement joins TRBV6-1 to TRBJ1-3; D is ambiguous. The CDR3 has 13 amino acids. The germline V gene encodes CDR1 MNHNS and CDR2 SASEGT. Trimming shortened V by 6 bases and J by 2 bases, and 8 bases separated the two germline ends. The CDR3 DNA is TGTGCCAGCAGCTGGGAAACTGGAAACACCATATATTTT. This translates into CASSWETGNTIYF.

At least ten counts were recorded for this clone. V usage is TRBV11-2 and J usage is TRBJ2-7, with 7 bases that match TRBD2. CDR1 is SGHAT and CDR2 is FQNNGV in the germline V gene. V was clipped by 4 bases and J by 0 bases; unmatched bases: 6. The CDR3 loop spans 15 amino acids. The chain's CDR3 is CASSYGTTSSYEQYF. CDR3 sequence (DNA): TGTGCCAGCAGCTACGGGACTACTAGCTCCTACGAGCAGTACTTC.

This clone occurred many times. V is TRBV5-1 and J is TRBJ2-1, with TRBD2 matching over 7 bases. V lost 5 bases and J lost 7; bases outside the gene matches: 12. There are 15 residues in the CDR3. Germline V gene sequence: CDR1 SGHRS, CDR2 YFSETQ. DNA for the CDR3: TGCGCCAGCAGGGTTCAGAGCGGGAATGCGAATGAGCAGTTCTTC. It codes for CASRVQSGNANEQFF.

This clone was recorded at least ten times. The rearrangement links TRBV6-5 to TRBJ2-7, with 7 bases lining up with TRBD2. The J segment lost 5 bases and the V segment lost 0 bases, leaving 4 bases of the junction unmatched. From germline, CDR1 is MNHEY and CDR2 SVGAGI. The CDR3 contains 14 residues. The CDR3 DNA is TGTGCCAGCAGTTACTCGCGCGGGAGCCACGAGCAGTACTTC. Residues: CASSYSRGSHEQYF.

This rearrangement joins TRBV27 to TRBJ1-6; D not certain. V was trimmed by 1 base and J by 11 bases, leaving 12 bases between them. CDR1 is MNHEY and CDR2 is SMNVEV in the germline V gene (reference sequence). The CDR3 totals 14 residues. DNA for the CDR3: TGTGCCAGCAGTTTATACACGGGGTCGACACCCCTCCACTTT. Protein: CASSLYTGSTPLHF.

This clone was counted at least ten times. The chain employs TRBV29-1 and TRBJ1-2; the match to TRBD1 covers 10 bases. CDR1 SQVTM and CDR2 ANQGSEA come from the germline V gene. This CDR3 is built from 15 residues. Trimming removed 4 bases from V and 5 bases from J; junction bases left unmatched: 10. In DNA, the CDR3 is TGCAGCGTTGGAGGACAGGGGGACTCTCTTTATGGCTACACCTTC. Translated: CSVGGQGDSLYGYTF. Together with reference TRBV29-1 and TRBJ1-2, the CDR3 gives the full variable domain: SAVISQKPSRDICQRGTSLTIQCQVDSQVTMMFWYRQQPGQSLTLIATANQGSEATYESGFVIDKFPISRPNLTFSTLTVSNMSPEDSSIYLCSVGGQGDSLYGYTFGSGTRLTVV.

The table lists this clone with many counts. The rearrangement joins TRBV7-2 to TRBJ1-2; 8 nucleotides match TRBD1. The CDR3 covers 16 residues. Germline assignment: CDR1 SGHTA and CDR2 FQGNSA. Trimming took 0 bases from V and 5 from J; bases not matched to a gene: 8. CDR3 in DNA: TGTGCCAGCAGCTTAGCAGGACAGGGCCTTCTTTATGGCTACACCTTC. It specifies CASSLAGQGLLYGYTF.

This clone has ten or more counts. The genes are TRBV19 and TRBJ2-5; 14 bases line up with TRBD2. There are 20 residues in the CDR3. Trimming took 5 bases from V and 4 from J; bases not matched to a gene: 18. CDR1 and CDR2 (germline): LNHDA, SQIVND (reference sequence). The CDR3 sequence is CASSSQFYLGLAGAPETQYF. The CDR3 DNA reads TGTGCCAGTAGTTCCCAATTTTACCTGGGACTAGCGGGAGCCCCAGAGACCCAGTACTTC.

This clone was detected ten times or more. This CDR3 is CSVHATGTTYEQYF. The CDR3 coding sequence is TGCAGCGTCCACGCCACCGGGACAACCTACGAGCAGTACTTC. The gene calls are TRBV29-1 and TRBJ2-7, with TRBD1 as a possible D gene (6 bases). Trimming stripped 6 bases from V and 2 bases from J, with 17 bases between. This CDR3 comprises 14 residues. Germline V gene lookup returns CDR1 SQVTM and CDR2 ANQGSEA.

The V gene is TRBV5-1, the J gene TRBJ1-6; TRBD1 matches at 8 bases. The CDR3 consists of 13 residues. V was pared by 6 bases and J by 7 bases, with 3 bases of the junction left unmatched. CDR1 and CDR2 from the germline V gene are SGHRS and YFSETQ. In DNA form, the CDR3 reads TGCGCCAGCACCAGGGACAGGAATTCACCCCTCCACTTT. Amino acid sequence: CASTRDRNSPLHF.

This chain uses TRBV7-9 with TRBJ2-5; weak D call: TRBD2 (6 bases). V shed 4 bases and J shed 5 bases, with 17 bases lying between them. CDR1 SEHNR and CDR2 FQNEAQ come from the germline V gene (reference sequence). The CDR3 has 15 amino acids. The CDR3 here is CASSSRQGGEETQYF. The CDR3 nucleotides are TGTGCCAGCAGCTCGCGGCAGGGAGGCGAGGAGACCCAGTACTTC.

A note on this clone: A read error may produce the germline difference seen at one junction end. V usage is TRBV5-1 and J usage is TRBJ2-7; weak D call: TRBD1 (6 bases). The V gene's germline CDR1 is SGHRS and CDR2 YFSETQ. This CDR3 is 16 amino acids long. DNA for the CDR3: TGTGCCAGGAGCAGGGAGACCAGGGGTGGGGCCTACGCGCAGTACTTC. This sequence encodes CARSRETRGGAYAQYF.

This clone showed up many times. The V and J genes are TRBV28 and TRBJ1-4, with D possibly TRBD1 on 6 matching bases. CDR1 and CDR2 from the germline V gene are MDHEN and SYDVKM. CDR3 length: 13 amino acids. Trimming pared 7 bases from V and 5 bases from J, leaving 11 bases between. This CDR3 is CASNGGRNEKLFF. CDR3 nucleotides: TGTGCCAGCAACGGGGGGCGAAATGAAAAACTGTTTTTT.

In this sample, this clone turned up many times. The CDR3 nucleotides read TGCAGTGCCAAAGGCCCGGCGGGAGCCCGTACTGAGCAGTTCTTC. It specifies CSAKGPAGARTEQFF. The V call is TRBV20-1, the J call TRBJ2-1, with 7 bases that match TRBD2. The germline V gene has CDR1 DFQATT and CDR2 SNEGSKA (reference sequence). The junction had 17 bases not matched to a gene; V was cut back by 6 bases and J by 9 bases. CDR3 length: 15 amino acids.

This clone was counted at least ten times. The V and J genes are TRBV7-2 and TRBJ2-5; a weak D match, TRBD1 (6 bases). V was clipped by 5 bases and J by 7 bases, with 14 bases between them. The CDR3 spans 13 residues. CDR1 is SGHTA, CDR2 FQGNSA, per germline. Here the CDR3 DNA reads TGTGCCAGCAGCCCGGACAGTTGGGCGACCCAGTACTTC. Its protein product is CASSPDSWATQYF.

In the case of this clone: A read error may be the cause here, since a much bigger clone is one base away. The sample has other DNA sequences that encode this CDR3 too. V gene TRBV27 combines with J gene TRBJ2-1; no firm D call. The CDR3 sequence is 13 residues long. Germline V gives CDR1 MNHEY, CDR2 SMNVEV (reference sequence). The CDR3 sequence: CASSLSPRNGQFF. CDR3 DNA sequence: TGTGCCAGCAGTTTATCACCTAGGAATGGGCAGTTCTTC.

The CDR3 DNA sequence: TGCAGTGCTAGTGGGGGACTAGCGGGCAATGAGCAGTTCTTC. As protein: CSASGGLAGNEQFF. The rearrangement uses TRBV20-1 and TRBJ2-1; TRBD2 aligns across 12 bases. There are 14 residues in the CDR3. V was pared by 3 bases and J by 6 bases, with 3 bases of the junction left unmatched. CDR1 and CDR2 from the germline V gene are DFQATT and SNEGSKA (reference sequence).